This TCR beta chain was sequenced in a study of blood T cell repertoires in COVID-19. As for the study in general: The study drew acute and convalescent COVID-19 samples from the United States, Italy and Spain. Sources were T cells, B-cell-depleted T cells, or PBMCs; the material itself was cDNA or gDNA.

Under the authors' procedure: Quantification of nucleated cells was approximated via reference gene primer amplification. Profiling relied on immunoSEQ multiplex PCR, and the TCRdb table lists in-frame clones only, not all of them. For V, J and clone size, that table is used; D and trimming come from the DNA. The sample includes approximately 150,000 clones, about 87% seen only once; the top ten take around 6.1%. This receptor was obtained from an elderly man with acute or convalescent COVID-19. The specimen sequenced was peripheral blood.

CDR3 nucleotides: TGTGCCAGCAACAAGGACATAAACATTCAGTACTTC. Translating it yields CASNKDINIQYF. This rearrangement joins TRBV6-5 to TRBJ2-4, with a possible D match to TRBD1 (5 bases). Trimming removed 7 bases at V and 6 bases at J, with 10 bases between. Germline V lookup: CDR1 MNHEY, CDR2 SVGAGI. This CDR3 has 12 residues.